This is a list of T cell receptor beta chains from one sample in a study of blood T cell repertoires in COVID-19. Sequencing used immunoSEQ multiplex PCR; TCRdb keeps in-frame clones, though not all of them. The data hold about 39,000 clones, with 80% to 95% observed a single time. Material: peripheral blood. These receptors were obtained from a man aged 50-60 years with active COVID-19. Each CDR3 is given with its conserved first and last residue. Fields, in order: clone size, J gene, V gene, D gene, CDR3 DNA, CDR3 protein. D genes are given only for firm matches. Size tells how often a clone was seen (once, few, many) or the class of an expanded clone, and some rows leave it out.

.,TRBJ1-2,TRBV9,TRBD1,TGTGCCAGCAGCGTATCGGGGACAGGGGCAAACTATGGCTACACCTTC,CASSVSGTGANYGYTF
.,TRBJ2-3,TRBV11-2,TRBD1,TGTGCCAGCAGCTGGACAGGGAGGACAGATACGCAGTATTTT,CASSWTGRTDTQYF
.,TRBJ1-6,TRBV5-1,.,TGCGCCAGCAGCTTGGTTTCGGGCCGGGGATCACCCCTCCACTTT,CASSLVSGRGSPLHF
.,TRBJ2-5,TRBV21-1,.,TGTGCCAGCAGCAAAGTAGCTGCAGGACCCCCGGGGGTTAACCAGTACTTC,CASSKVAAGPPGVNQYF
.,TRBJ1-2,TRBV3-1/TRBV3-2,.,TGTGCCAGCAGCCAGCCGCGGGGCAGTCCCTATGGCTACACCTTC,CASSQPRGSPYGYTF
.,TRBJ2-2,TRBV9,TRBD1,TGTGCCAGCAGCGTAAGGGACAGTATCCACCCGAACACCGGGGAGCTGTTTTTT,CASSVRDSIHPNTGELFF
.,TRBJ2-1,TRBV30,.,TGTGCCTGGACTACTCTCCGGGACTCCCCTAAAAATGAGCAGTTCTTC,CAWTTLRDSPKNEQFF
.,TRBJ1-2,TRBV21-1,.,TGTGCCAGCACCCTTCCAGGGTTCGGCTACACCTTC,CASTLPGFGYTF
.,TRBJ2-5,TRBV5-1,TRBD1,TGCGCCAGCAGCTTCGGGACAGGGACAGAGACCCAGTACTTC,CASSFGTGTETQYF
once,TRBJ1-4,TRBV5-4,.,TGTGCCAGCAGCCCCCCAGGGGCAACTAATGAAAAACTGTTTTTT,CASSPPGATNEKLFF
once,TRBJ1-1,TRBV7-8,.,TGTGCCAGCAGCTTAGGTCTTACAGGTTGGAACACTGAAGCTTTCTTT,CASSLGLTGWNTEAFF
once,TRBJ1-1,TRBV4-1,TRBD1,TGCGCCAGCAGCCACGGAAGGGGGACAGAGACCCCTGAAGCTTTCTTT,CASSHGRGTETPEAFF
.,TRBJ1-1,TRBV19,.,TGTGCCAGTACCCGGGGGGGGAACACTGAAGCTTTCTTT,CASTRGGNTEAFF
.,TRBJ1-2,TRBV12-3/TRBV12-4,.,TGTGCCAGCAGTTTTTTCAGGGAGGATGGCTACACCTTC,CASSFFREDGYTF
.,TRBJ2-5,TRBV5-1,TRBD2,TGCGCCAGCAGCTTGGGTCCGGCGGGGGGATCCGAGACCCAGTACTTC,CASSLGPAGGSETQYF
once,TRBJ2-3,TRBV4-3,.,TGCGCCAGCAGCCAAGATGGAGGGTCAGATACGCAGTATTTT,CASSQDGGSDTQYF
few,TRBJ1-2,TRBV6-5,.,TGTGCCAGCAGCTCTCACTGGGGAGAATCTTATGGCTACACCTTC,CASSSHWGESYGYTF
.,TRBJ2-1,TRBV6-2/TRBV6-3,.,TGTGCCAGCAGTTCCCGACAGGCCAACTCCTACAATGAGCAGTTCTTC,CASSSRQANSYNEQFF
once,TRBJ1-2,TRBV6-5,TRBD1,TGTGCCAGCAGACCACCCGGGACAGGGGGTAATGGCTACACCTTC,CASRPPGTGGNGYTF
.,TRBJ1-1,TRBV5-1,.,TGCGCCAGCAGCTTGGTGGGGACCCGGGGGACTGAAGCTTTCTTT,CASSLVGTRGTEAFF
once,TRBJ1-2,TRBV6-1,.,TGTGCCAGCAGTGAAGGGACATTAGGGCCTGGGATCTTC,CASSEGTLGPGIF
.,TRBJ1-1,TRBV25-1,.,TGTGCCAGCAGTGAATGGGAGGGTTGGGCTGAAGCTTTCTTT,CASSEWEGWAEAFF